This T cell receptor beta chain originates from a study of cytomegalovirus exposure and HLA in healthy donors. Germline values: CDR1 SNHLY, CDR2 FYNNEI. This CDR3 has 14 residues. With V trimmed by 8 bases and J by 6 bases, 8 bases remained unmatched. Whereas donors were nominally healthy upon sampling, unrecorded immune exposures were probable. The PCR ran on 60 Vbeta and 13 Jbeta primers. Measured with immunoSEQ multiplex PCR; TCRdb has only the in-frame clones, and not every one. The sample features roughly 62,000 clones, with around 2.1% in its top ten. The sequenced sample was PBMCs. The clonotype comes from a woman aged 18 to 35 in good health and CMV-seronegative. The genes are TRBV2 and TRBJ1-5; TRBD1 matches at 9 bases. The CDR3 sequence is CASRGQGGGQPQHF. In DNA form, the CDR3 reads TGTGCCAGCCGGGGACAGGGAGGCGGTCAGCCCCAGCATTTT.